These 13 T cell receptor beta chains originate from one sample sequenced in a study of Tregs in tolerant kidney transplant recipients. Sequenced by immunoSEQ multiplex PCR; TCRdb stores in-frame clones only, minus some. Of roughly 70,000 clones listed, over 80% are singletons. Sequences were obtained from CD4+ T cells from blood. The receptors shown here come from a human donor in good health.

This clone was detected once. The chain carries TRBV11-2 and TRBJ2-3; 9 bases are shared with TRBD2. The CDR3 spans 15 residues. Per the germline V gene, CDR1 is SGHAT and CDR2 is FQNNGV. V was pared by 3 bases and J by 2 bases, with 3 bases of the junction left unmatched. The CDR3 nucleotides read TGTGCCAGCAGCTTGGCGGGGGGGCCCACAGATACGCAGTATTTT. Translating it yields CASSLAGGPTDTQYF.

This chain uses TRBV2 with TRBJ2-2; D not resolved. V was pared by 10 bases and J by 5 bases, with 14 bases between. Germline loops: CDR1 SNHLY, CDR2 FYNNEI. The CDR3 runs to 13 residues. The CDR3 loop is CATAGDGTGELFF. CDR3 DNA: TGTGCCACAGCAGGAGATGGGACCGGGGAGCTGTTTTTT.

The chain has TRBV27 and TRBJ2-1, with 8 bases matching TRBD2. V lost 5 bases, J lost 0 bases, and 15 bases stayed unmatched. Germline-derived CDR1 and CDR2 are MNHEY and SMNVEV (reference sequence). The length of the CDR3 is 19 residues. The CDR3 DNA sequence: TGTGCCAGCAGTACCCCCTTCTGGACTAGCTCAAGCTCCTACAATGAGCAGTTCTTC. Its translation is CASSTPFWTSSSSYNEQFF.

This CDR3 reads CASSYLPVAQDGYTF. As DNA, the CDR3 is TGTGCCAGCAGTTATCTGCCAGTAGCCCAGGACGGCTACACCTTC. This rearrangement joins TRBV5-5 to TRBJ1-2, with no clear D. Germline V CDR1 and CDR2: SGHKS, YYEKEE (reference sequence). The CDR3 runs to 15 residues. V shed 5 bases and J shed 8 bases, with 22 bases lying between them.

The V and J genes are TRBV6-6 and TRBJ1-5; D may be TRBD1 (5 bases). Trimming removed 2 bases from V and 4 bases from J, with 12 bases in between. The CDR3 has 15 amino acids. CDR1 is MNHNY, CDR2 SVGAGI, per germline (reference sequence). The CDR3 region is CASSYGGFRNQPQHF. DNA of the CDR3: TGTGCCAGCAGTTACGGGGGGTTTCGGAATCAGCCCCAGCATTTT.

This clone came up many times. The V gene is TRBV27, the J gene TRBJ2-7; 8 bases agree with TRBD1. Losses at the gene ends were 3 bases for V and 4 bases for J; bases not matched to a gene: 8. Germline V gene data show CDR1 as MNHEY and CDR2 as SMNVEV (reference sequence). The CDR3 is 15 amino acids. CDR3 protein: CASSFIRGRPYEQYF. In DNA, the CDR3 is TGTGCCAGCAGTTTCATCAGGGGGCGTCCGTACGAGCAGTACTTC.

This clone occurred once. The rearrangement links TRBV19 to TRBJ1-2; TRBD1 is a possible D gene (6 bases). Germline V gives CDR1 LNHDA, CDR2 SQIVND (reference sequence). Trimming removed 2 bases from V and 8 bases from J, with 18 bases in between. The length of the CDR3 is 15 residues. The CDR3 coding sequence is TGTGCCAGTAGTATAAAAAGTACAGGGACGCGGGGCTACACCTTC. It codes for CASSIKSTGTRGYTF.

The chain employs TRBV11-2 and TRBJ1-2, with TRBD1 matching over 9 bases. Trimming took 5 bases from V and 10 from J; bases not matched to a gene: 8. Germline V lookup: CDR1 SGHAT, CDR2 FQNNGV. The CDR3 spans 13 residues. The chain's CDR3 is CASSAQTGGPYTF. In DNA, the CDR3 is TGTGCCAGCAGCGCCCAGACAGGGGGACCCTACACCTTC.

The CDR3, as DNA: TGCGCCAGCAGCCAAGACGTTGGGGGGCTAGGGACCCAGTACTTC. As protein: CASSQDVGGLGTQYF. The chain is built from TRBV4-3 and TRBJ2-5, with D possibly being TRBD1 or TRBD2 (6 bases each). Germline loops: CDR1 LGHNA, CDR2 YSLEER. The CDR3 runs to 15 residues. With 0 bases removed from V and 7 bases from J, the gap between germline ends came to 15 bases.

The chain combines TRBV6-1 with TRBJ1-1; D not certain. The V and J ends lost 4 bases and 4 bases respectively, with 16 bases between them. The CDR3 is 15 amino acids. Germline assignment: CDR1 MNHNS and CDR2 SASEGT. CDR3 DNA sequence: TGTGCCAGCAGTGGAACAGAGGGATGGGGCACTGAAGCTTTCTTT. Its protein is CASSGTEGWGTEAFF.

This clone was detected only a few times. The CDR3 region has the DNA TGTGCCAGCAGGGGCGGCCTCAGCAATCAGCCCCAGCATTTT. Translation: CASRGGLSNQPQHF. This chain joins TRBV28 and TRBJ1-5; D not resolved. The V and J ends lost 6 bases and 1 base respectively, with 10 bases between them. This CDR3 has 14 amino acids. Germline loops: CDR1 MDHEN, CDR2 SYDVKM.

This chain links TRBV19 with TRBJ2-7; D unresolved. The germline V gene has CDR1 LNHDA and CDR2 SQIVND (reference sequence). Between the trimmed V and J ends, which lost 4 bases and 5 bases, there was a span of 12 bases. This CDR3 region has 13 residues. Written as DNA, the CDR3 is TGTGCCAGTAGTAGCCTTCCGGCGGACGAGCAGTACTTC. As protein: CASSSLPADEQYF.

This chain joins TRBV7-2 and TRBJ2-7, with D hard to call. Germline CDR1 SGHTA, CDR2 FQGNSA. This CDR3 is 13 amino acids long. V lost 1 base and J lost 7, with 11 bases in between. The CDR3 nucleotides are TGTGCCAGCAGCTTAGGACTCCGACGTGAGCAGTACTTC. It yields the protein CASSLGLRREQYF.